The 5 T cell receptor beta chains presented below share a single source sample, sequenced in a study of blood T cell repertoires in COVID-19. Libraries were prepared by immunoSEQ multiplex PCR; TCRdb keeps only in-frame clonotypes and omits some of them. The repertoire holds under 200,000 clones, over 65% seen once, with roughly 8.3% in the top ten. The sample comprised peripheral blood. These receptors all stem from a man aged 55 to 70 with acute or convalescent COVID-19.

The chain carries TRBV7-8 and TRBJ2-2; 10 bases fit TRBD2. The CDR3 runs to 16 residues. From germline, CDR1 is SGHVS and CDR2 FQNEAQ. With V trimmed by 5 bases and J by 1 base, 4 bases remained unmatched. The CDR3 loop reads CASSAWTSGNTGELFF. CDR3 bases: TGTGCCAGCAGCGCCTGGACTAGCGGGAACACCGGGGAGCTGTTTTTT.

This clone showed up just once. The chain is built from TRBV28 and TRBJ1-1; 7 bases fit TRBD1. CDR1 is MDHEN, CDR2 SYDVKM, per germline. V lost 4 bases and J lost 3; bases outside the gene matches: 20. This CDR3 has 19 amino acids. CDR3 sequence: CASSSDILSQNRGYTEAFF. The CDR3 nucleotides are TGTGCCAGCAGTTCAGACATCTTATCCCAAAACAGGGGTTACACTGAAGCTTTCTTT. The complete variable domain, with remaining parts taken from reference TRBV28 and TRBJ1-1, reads DVKVTQSSRYLVKRTGEKVFLECVQDMDHENMFWYRQDPGLGLRLIYFSYDVKMKEKGDIPEGYSVSREKKERFSLILESASTNQTSMYLCASSSDILSQNRGYTEAFFGQGTRLTVV.

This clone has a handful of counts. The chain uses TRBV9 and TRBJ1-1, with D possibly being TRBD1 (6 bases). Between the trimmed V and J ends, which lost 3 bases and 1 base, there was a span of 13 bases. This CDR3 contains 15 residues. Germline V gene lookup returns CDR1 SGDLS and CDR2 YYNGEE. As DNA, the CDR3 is TGTGCCAGCAGCGCCACCGGGACACAGAACACTGAAGCTTTCTTT. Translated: CASSATGTQNTEAFF.

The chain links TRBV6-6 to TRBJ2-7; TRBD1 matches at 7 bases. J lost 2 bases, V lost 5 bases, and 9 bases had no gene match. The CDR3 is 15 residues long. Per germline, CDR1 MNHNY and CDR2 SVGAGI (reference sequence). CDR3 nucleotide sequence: TGTGCCAGCAGTCAGAGACAGGGCGGCGCCTACGAGCAGTACTTC. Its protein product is CASSQRQGGAYEQYF.

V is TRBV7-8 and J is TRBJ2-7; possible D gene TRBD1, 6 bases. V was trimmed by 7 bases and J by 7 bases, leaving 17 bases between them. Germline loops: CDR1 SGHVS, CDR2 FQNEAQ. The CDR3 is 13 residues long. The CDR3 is CASTYRVWQEQYF. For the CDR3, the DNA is TGTGCCAGCACATACAGGGTCTGGCAAGAGCAGTACTTC.